This TCR beta chain was sequenced during a study of regulatory T cells in long-lasting Graves disease. CDR3-region Arm-PCR and iRepertoire HTBI primers produced the TCR beta libraries. TCRdb reanalysed the multiplex PCR reads using MiXCR and keeps one entry per CDR3 protein. The sample has some 330,000 distinct CDR3 sequences, approximately 23% seen once. Between the trimmed V and J ends, which lost 10 bases and 3 bases, there was a span of 19 bases. Germline CDR1 reads MDHEN; CDR2 reads SYDVKM. The CDR3 is made up of 14 amino acids. This clonotype was found many times. Time point described: persistent/refractory GD, antithyroid drugs over 5 years with positive TRAb. Generation of the TCR library employed RNA extracted from PBMCs.

V is TRBV28 and J is TRBJ2-7; D tentatively reads TRBD1 or TRBD2 (6 bases each). The TCR was taken from a woman aged 40 to 50 with Graves disease. The source was peripheral blood mononuclear cells (PBMCs), collected when the disease was refractory, from a patient treated with antithyroid drugs. Here the CDR3 reads CAIRDNLAVYEQYF. The CDR3, as DNA: TGTGCCATCCGGGACAACTTAGCGGTCTACGAGCAGTACTTC.